These 27 T cell receptor beta chains were sequenced from one sample in a study of shared clonotypes between healthy human individuals. Produced via immunoSEQ multiplex PCR; TCRdb's table is partial and in-frame only. The data show approximately 470,000 clones, around 73% seen once. Specimen: PBMCs. The receptor set was obtained from a woman aged 40 to 49 in good health. Some clones in this sample may be carry-over from other donors' samples.

About this clone itself: The junction shows a germline mismatch at one end, possibly a read error. The chain is built from TRBV6-1 and TRBJ1-5, with D maybe TRBD1 (5 bases). CDR1 and CDR2 (germline): MNHNS, SASEGT. The CDR3 is 16 residues long. In DNA form, the CDR3 reads TGTGCCAGCATTGAAATTATAGGGGCCCGAAATCAGCCCCAGCATTTT. Protein sequence: CASIEIIGARNQPQHF.

The chain employs TRBV27 and TRBJ2-1, with 10 nucleotides matching TRBD2. The CDR3 contains 16 residues. Germline CDR1 MNHEY, CDR2 SMNVEV (reference sequence). V lost 4 bases, J lost 3 bases, and 6 bases stayed unmatched. The CDR3, as DNA: TGTGCCAGCAGTTCCCTCGGACTAGCGGTCTACAATGAGCAGTTCTTC. This translates into CASSSLGLAVYNEQFF.

The chain uses TRBV30 and TRBJ1-5, with 11 positions matching TRBD1. This CDR3 has 13 amino acids. The germline CDR1 and CDR2 sequences are GTSNPN and SVGIG (reference sequence). J gave up 8 bases and V 3 bases, and 3 bases lay outside the gene matches. This CDR3 is CAWRDRGREPQHF. CDR3 DNA sequence: TGTGCCTGGAGGGACAGGGGGCGTGAGCCCCAGCATTTT.

Points on this clone: A much larger clone differs by one base, so this may be a read error. The chain links TRBV11-2 to TRBJ2-3; TRBD2 might be the D (5 bases). The germline V gene encodes CDR1 SGHAT and CDR2 FQNNGV. This CDR3 region has 14 residues. Written as DNA, the CDR3 is TGTGTCAGCAGCTTCTCAACGGCGGGAGATACGCAGTATTTT. Translation gives CVSSFSTAGDTQYF.

The chain recombines TRBV11-2 with TRBJ2-1, with TRBD2 as a possible D gene (6 bases). Trimming removed 5 bases from V and 3 bases from J, with 11 bases in between. CDR3 size: 14 residues. CDR1 SGHAT and CDR2 FQNNGV come from the germline V gene. The CDR3 spells CASSRRAGYNEQFF. CDR3 nucleotide sequence: TGTGCCAGCAGCCGAAGAGCGGGCTACAATGAGCAGTTCTTC. Variable domain in full (rest from reference TRBV11-2 and TRBJ2-1): EAGVAQSPRYKIIEKRQSVAFWCNPISGHATLYWYQQILGQGPKLLIQFQNNGVVDDSQLPKDRFSAERLKGVDSTLKIQPAKLEDSAVYLCASSRRAGYNEQFFGPGTRLTVL.

This clone was detected only once. The rearrangement links TRBV4-2 to TRBJ2-1; D not resolved. V was pared by 0 bases and J by 10 bases, with 7 bases between. This CDR3 has 12 residues. Germline V CDR1 and CDR2: LGHNA, YNFKEQ. This chain's CDR3 is CASSQDGREQFF. CDR3 DNA: TGTGCCAGCAGCCAAGATGGTAGGGAGCAGTTCTTC.

This clone was picked up one time. CDR3 in amino acids: CASSPIELRETQYF. The CDR3 DNA sequence: TGTGCCAGCAGTCCGATTGAATTGCGGGAGACCCAGTACTTC. The chain carries TRBV28 and TRBJ2-5; no reliable D call. In germline, CDR1 is MDHEN, CDR2 SYDVKM. Trimming removed 5 bases at V and 5 bases at J, with 15 bases between. The CDR3 contains 14 residues.

CDR3 sequence: CAIDHPRGVVYEQYF. The CDR3 bases are TGTGCCATCGATCATCCCCGTGGGGTAGTCTACGAGCAGTACTTC. The V and J genes are TRBV10-3 and TRBJ2-7; no clear D. The CDR3 has 15 amino acids. Between the trimmed V and J ends, which lost 8 bases and 3 bases, there was a span of 20 bases. In germline, CDR1 is ENHRY, CDR2 SYGVKD.

The chain has TRBV11-2 and TRBJ2-1; TRBD1 or TRBD2 may be the D gene (6 bases each). Trimming removed 6 bases from V and 7 bases from J, with 22 bases in between. Germline V gene lookup returns CDR1 SGHAT and CDR2 FQNNGV. The CDR3 extends over 16 amino acids. CDR3 region: CASRDRGGKLGNEQFF. The CDR3 DNA follows: TGTGCCAGCAGGGACCGAGGGGGGAAGCTAGGGAATGAGCAGTTCTTC.

V gene TRBV28 combines with J gene TRBJ2-7; 7 nucleotides match TRBD2. V lost 6 bases and J lost 0; bases outside the gene matches: 5. The CDR3 contains 14 residues. CDR1 MDHEN and CDR2 SYDVKM come from the germline V gene. For the CDR3, the DNA is TGTGCCAGCAGATCTAGCGGAGCCTCCTACGAGCAGTACTTC. Translating gives CASRSSGASYEQYF.

This clone showed up just a few times. The CDR3 DNA reads as TGTGCCAGCAGCTTAGGGGTCAGGAGCACAGATACGCAGTATTTT. This sequence encodes CASSLGVRSTDTQYF. The chain is built from TRBV7-6 and TRBJ2-3; D gene unclear. The CDR3 is 15 residues long. The germline gives CDR1 SGHVS, CDR2 FNYEAQ. Trimming took 1 base from V and 0 from J, leaving 8 bases between them.

The V and J genes are TRBV7-2 and TRBJ2-1, with TRBD2 matching over 9 bases. V shed 1 base and J 8 bases; nucleotides not matched to a gene: 6. Germline-derived CDR1 and CDR2 are SGHTA and FQGNSA. The CDR3 is made up of 15 amino acids. The chain's CDR3 is CASSLGGRAIDEQFF. The CDR3 nucleotides are TGTGCCAGCAGCTTAGGCGGGAGGGCCATAGATGAGCAGTTCTTC.

There are a few counts of this clone. The chain employs TRBV30 and TRBJ2-5; 8 nucleotides line up with TRBD2. The J call could be wrong; TRBJ2-7 is a better fit for the DNA end. Germline values: CDR1 GTSNPN, CDR2 SVGIG (reference sequence). The CDR3 loop spans 15 amino acids. The CDR3 sequence: CAWSLGLAGTYEQYF. In nucleotides, the CDR3 is TGTGCCTGGAGCCTCGGACTAGCCGGGACCTACGAGCAGTACTTC.

The chain employs TRBV2 and TRBJ1-5; maybe TRBD1 (6 bases). Germline CDR1 is SNHLY and CDR2 is FYNNEI. V gave up 8 bases and J gave up 7 bases, with 18 bases separating them. CDR3 length: 14 amino acids. CDR3 nucleotide sequence: TGTGCCAGCGCCTGGGGGGCAGGGCGACAGCCCCAGCATTTT. Protein product: CASAWGAGRQPQHF.

This chain's CDR3 is CASSPGRLYGYTF. The CDR3 DNA sequence: TGTGCCAGCAGCCCCGGTCGGCTGTATGGCTACACCTTC. The chain carries TRBV5-4 and TRBJ1-2; D call uncertain. V dropped 4 bases and J dropped 5 bases, with 12 bases sitting between them. The CDR3 is 13 residues long. CDR1 and CDR2 (germline): SGHNT, YYREEE (reference sequence).

The chain joins TRBV19 to TRBJ2-2; the D gene is possibly TRBD1 (6 bases). Germline lookup yields CDR1 LNHDA and CDR2 SQIVND (reference sequence). There are 19 residues in the CDR3. Trimming left V 7 bases short and J 6 bases short, with 30 bases between. CDR3 in amino acids: CASTSWGQIDVTWPGELFF. In DNA form, the CDR3 reads TGTGCCAGTACCTCCTGGGGACAAATAGACGTTACCTGGCCCGGGGAGCTGTTTTTT.

This clone was seen a handful of times. CDR3 sequence reads: CASSDQETQYF. The CDR3 DNA reads TGTGCCAGCTCAGACCAAGAGACCCAGTACTTC. The chain couples TRBV18 to TRBJ2-5; D unresolved. The germline gives CDR1 KGHSH, CDR2 LQKENI. Trimming left V 5 bases short and J 0 bases short, with 1 base between. The CDR3 runs 11 residues.

With regard to this clone: This may stem from a read error, because a much larger clone lies one nucleotide away. Other DNA sequences in this sample translate to the same CDR3. The chain combines TRBV29-1 with TRBJ1-1; unclear D gene. Per the germline V gene, CDR1 is SQVTM and CDR2 is ANQGSEA. V was shortened by 6 bases and J by 0 bases, with 17 bases between the two germline ends. CDR3 length: 15 residues. CDR3 in amino acids: CSVSAGWAMNTEAFF. The CDR3 DNA is TGCAGCGTCTCAGCGGGGTGGGCTATGAACACTGAAGCTTTCTTT.

This clone has just one count. V and J are TRBV4-3 and TRBJ2-1; D is possibly TRBD2 (6 bases). The CDR3 sequence is 17 residues long. V was pared by 4 bases and J by 1 base, with 17 bases between. Germline V gene lookup returns CDR1 LGHNA and CDR2 YSLEER. This CDR3 is CASSLRRDFFSYNEQFF. The DNA of the CDR3 is TGCGCCAGCAGCCTGAGGCGGGACTTCTTTTCCTACAATGAGCAGTTCTTC.

The gene calls are TRBV6-7 and TRBJ1-1; D might be TRBD1 (5 bases). TRBV6-7 is known as an ORF, though its function is uncertain. V lost 6 bases to trimming and J lost 1 base, with 15 bases between them. This CDR3 comprises 15 residues. CDR3 DNA sequence: TGTGCCAGCAGGCTACCGGACATTCCGAACACTGAAGCTTTCTTT. This gives the protein CASRLPDIPNTEAFF.

V gene TRBV27 combines with J gene TRBJ2-2, with 9 positions matching TRBD2. This CDR3 spans 18 amino acids. The germline V gene encodes CDR1 MNHEY and CDR2 SMNVEV (reference sequence). Trimming at V came to 2 bases and at J to 3 bases, leaving 10 bases not matched to a gene. CDR3 nucleotide sequence: TGTGCCAGCAGTTTACACCGCGGGAGGGCCTCCCACACCGGGGAGCTGTTTTTT. It codes for CASSLHRGRASHTGELFF.

With regard to this clone: Possible read error: a much larger clone is one base away. In the same sample, other DNA sequences code for this CDR3. The chain couples TRBV2 to TRBJ2-1; TRBD2 matches 11 bases. The J segment lost 4 bases and the V segment lost 6 bases, leaving 2 bases of the junction unmatched. CDR1 is SNHLY, CDR2 FYNNEI, per germline. CDR3 length: 14 residues. CDR3 sequence reads: CASRGTSGYNEQFF. CDR3 coding DNA: TGTGCCAGCAGGGGGACTAGCGGATACAATGAGCAGTTCTTC.

The chain carries TRBV9 and TRBJ1-2, with D possibly being TRBD1 (6 bases). CDR1 SGDLS and CDR2 YYNGEE come from the germline V gene. This CDR3 contains 15 residues. With 0 bases removed from V and 7 bases from J, the gap between germline ends came to 16 bases. In DNA form, the CDR3 reads TGTGCCAGCAGCGTAGGTCCAGCAGACAGGACTGGCTACACCTTC. This codes for CASSVGPADRTGYTF.

The chain recombines TRBV9 with TRBJ2-1, with D perhaps TRBD2 (5 bases). This CDR3 region has 12 residues. V lost 4 bases and J lost 9, with 11 bases in between. Germline V lookup: CDR1 SGDLS, CDR2 YYNGEE. The CDR3 DNA is TGTGCCAGCAGCCCCTTCCGGGGTGAGCAGTTCTTC. This sequence encodes CASSPFRGEQFF.

V usage is TRBV7-9 and J usage is TRBJ2-5; D perhaps matches TRBD1 (5 bases). The CDR3 is made up of 15 amino acids. Germline V gives CDR1 SEHNR, CDR2 FQNEAQ (reference sequence). V was cut by 3 bases and J by 4 bases, with 15 bases left in between. As DNA, the CDR3 is TGTGCCAGCAGCTTTTTCAGGGTAGCTCCAGAGACCCAGTACTTC. Its protein is CASSFFRVAPETQYF.

The chain employs TRBV11-3 and TRBJ2-1; D is ambiguous. The CDR3 extends over 13 amino acids. Germline CDR1 is SGHNT and CDR2 is YENEEA. V was pared by 1 base and J by 9 bases, with 10 bases between. CDR3 sequence (DNA): TGTGCCAGCAGCTTAGTTGTGGGGTCTGAGCAGTTCTTC. It is translated as CASSLVVGSEQFF.

The gene calls are TRBV10-3 and TRBJ2-1; D assignment may be TRBD1 or TRBD2 (6 bases each). Germline V CDR1 and CDR2: ENHRY, SYGVKD. Trimming stripped 3 bases from V and 1 base from J, with 13 bases between. This CDR3 has 16 amino acids. In DNA form, the CDR3 reads TGTGCCATCAGTGACCCCAGGAGGGGGTCCTACAATGAGCAGTTCTTC. It is translated as CAISDPRRGSYNEQFF.